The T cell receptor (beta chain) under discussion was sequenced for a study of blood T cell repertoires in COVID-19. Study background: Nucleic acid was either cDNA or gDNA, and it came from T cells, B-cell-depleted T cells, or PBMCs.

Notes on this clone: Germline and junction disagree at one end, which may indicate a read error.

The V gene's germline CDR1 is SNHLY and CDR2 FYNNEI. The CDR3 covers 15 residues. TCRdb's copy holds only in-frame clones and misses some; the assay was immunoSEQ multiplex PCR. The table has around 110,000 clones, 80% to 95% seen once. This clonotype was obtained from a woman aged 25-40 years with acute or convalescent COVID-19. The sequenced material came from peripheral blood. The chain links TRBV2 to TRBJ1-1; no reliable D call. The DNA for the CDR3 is TGTGCCAGCAGTGAAGGGAGGAGGGTGAAGACTGAAGCTTTCTTT. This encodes CASSEGRRVKTEAFF.